This T cell receptor (beta chain) was captured by sequencing in a study of lymphopenia after photon versus proton radiotherapy. The data were produced by immunoSEQ multiplex PCR, yet TCRdb's version contains in-frame clones alone and is incomplete. The repertoire includes roughly 58,000 clones, roughly 90% of them detected once, and 13% sits in the top ten. This CDR3 has 15 residues. Germline CDR1 SGHAT, CDR2 FQNNGV. V gave up 1 base and J gave up 10 bases; unmatched junction bases: 10. The chain recombines TRBV11-2 with TRBJ1-1; 9 nucleotides align to TRBD1. The material was peripheral blood, obtained from a patient treated with proton-based radiotherapy. This sequence was found in an older man with esophageal cancer. CDR3 sequence reads: CASSLVGGQGRGAFF. The CDR3 DNA reads as TGTGCCAGCAGCTTAGTTGGGGGACAGGGCAGGGGAGCTTTCTTT.